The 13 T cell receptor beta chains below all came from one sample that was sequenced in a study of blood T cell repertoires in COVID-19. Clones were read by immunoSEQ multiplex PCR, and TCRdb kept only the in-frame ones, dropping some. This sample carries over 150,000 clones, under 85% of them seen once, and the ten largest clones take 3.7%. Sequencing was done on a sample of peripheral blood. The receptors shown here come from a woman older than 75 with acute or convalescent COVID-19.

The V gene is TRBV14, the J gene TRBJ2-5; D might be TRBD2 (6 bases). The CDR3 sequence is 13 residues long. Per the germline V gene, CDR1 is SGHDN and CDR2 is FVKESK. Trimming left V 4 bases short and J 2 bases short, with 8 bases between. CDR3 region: CASSRGRQETQYF. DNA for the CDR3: TGTGCCAGCAGCCGGGGGAGGCAAGAGACCCAGTACTTC.

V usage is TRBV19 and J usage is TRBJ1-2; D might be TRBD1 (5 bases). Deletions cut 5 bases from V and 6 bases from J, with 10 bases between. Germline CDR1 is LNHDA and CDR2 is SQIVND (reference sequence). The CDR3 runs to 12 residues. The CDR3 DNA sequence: TGTGCCAGTAGTCTGGGGGGTAATGGCTACACCTTC. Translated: CASSLGGNGYTF.

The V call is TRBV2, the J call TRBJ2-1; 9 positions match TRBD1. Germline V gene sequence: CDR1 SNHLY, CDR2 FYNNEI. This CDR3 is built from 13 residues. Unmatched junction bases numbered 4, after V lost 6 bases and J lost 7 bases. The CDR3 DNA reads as TGTGCCAGCAGCCGGGACAGGGTAAATGAGCAGTTCTTC. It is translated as CASSRDRVNEQFF.

CDR3 protein: CASSLAQGQGYYEQYF. The CDR3 DNA sequence: TGTGCCAGCAGCTTAGCTCAGGGACAGGGATACTACGAGCAGTACTTC. The chain joins TRBV7-6 to TRBJ2-7, with 9 bases identical to TRBD1. The J segment lost 3 bases and the V segment lost 0 bases, leaving 6 bases of the junction unmatched. CDR1 is SGHVS and CDR2 is FNYEAQ in the germline V gene. The CDR3 is 16 amino acids.

CDR3 region: CASIKSPGQNTEAFF. CDR3 DNA: TGTGCCAGCATTAAAAGCCCGGGACAGAACACTGAAGCTTTCTTT. This chain uses TRBV6-5 with TRBJ1-1; D possibly corresponds to TRBD1 (6 bases). Germline-derived CDR1 and CDR2 are MNHEY and SVGAGI. Trimming pared 7 bases from V and 1 base from J, leaving 16 bases between. This CDR3 is 15 amino acids long.

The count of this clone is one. The CDR3: CASLAGNSYEQYF. The CDR3 DNA reads TGTGCTAGCCTAGCGGGAAACTCCTACGAGCAGTACTTC. The chain joins TRBV2 to TRBJ2-7; 9 nucleotides align to TRBD2. This CDR3 is built from 13 residues. The germline gives CDR1 SNHLY, CDR2 FYNNEI. Looking up the rest from reference TRBV2 and TRBJ2-7 gives the full variable domain: EPEVTQTPSHQVTQMGQEVILRCVPISNHLYFYWYRQILGQKVEFLVSFYNNEISEKSEIFDDQFSVERPDGSNFTLKIRSTKLEDSAMYFCASLAGNSYEQYFGPGTRLTVT.

CDR3: CASSLSGLAVYTDTQYF. CDR3 bases: TGTGCCAGCAGTTTATCGGGACTAGCAGTCTACACAGATACGCAGTATTTT. V usage is TRBV27 and J usage is TRBJ2-3; 9 nucleotides line up with TRBD2. Germline V gene sequence: CDR1 MNHEY, CDR2 SMNVEV (reference sequence). Trimming took 0 bases from V and 2 from J; bases not matched to a gene: 6. The CDR3 runs to 17 residues.

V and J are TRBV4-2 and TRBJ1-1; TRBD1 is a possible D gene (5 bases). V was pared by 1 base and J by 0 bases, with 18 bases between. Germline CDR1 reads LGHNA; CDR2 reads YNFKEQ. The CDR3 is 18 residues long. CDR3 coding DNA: TGTGCCAGCAGCCAAGTAGGCGAGACAGCAGATATGAACACTGAAGCTTTCTTT. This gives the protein CASSQVGETADMNTEAFF.

CDR3 coding DNA: TGTGCCAGCAGTCCCGACAGGGGTAATGGCCAGCCCCAGCATTTT. This translates into CASSPDRGNGQPQHF. The chain has TRBV6-5 and TRBJ1-5, with 8 bases matching TRBD1. The CDR3 consists of 15 residues. V was pared by 5 bases and J by 7 bases, with 10 bases of the junction left unmatched. Germline V gene sequence: CDR1 MNHEY, CDR2 SVGAGI.

CDR3 residues: CASSTGLGRQPQHF. In DNA, the CDR3 is TGTGCCAGCAGTACCGGTTTGGGGCGGCAGCCCCAGCATTTT. This sequence joins TRBV6-5 and TRBJ1-5, with a tentative D call TRBD1 (5 bases). From germline, CDR1 is MNHEY and CDR2 SVGAGI. The CDR3 is 14 residues long. Trimming took 5 bases from V and 7 from J, leaving 15 bases between them.

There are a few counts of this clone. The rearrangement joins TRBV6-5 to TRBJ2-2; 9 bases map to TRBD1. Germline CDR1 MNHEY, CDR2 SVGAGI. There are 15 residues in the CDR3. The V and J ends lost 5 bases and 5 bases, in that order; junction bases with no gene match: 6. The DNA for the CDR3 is TGTGCCAGCAGTCGACAGGGGGTATCAACCGGGGAGCTGTTTTTT. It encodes CASSRQGVSTGELFF.

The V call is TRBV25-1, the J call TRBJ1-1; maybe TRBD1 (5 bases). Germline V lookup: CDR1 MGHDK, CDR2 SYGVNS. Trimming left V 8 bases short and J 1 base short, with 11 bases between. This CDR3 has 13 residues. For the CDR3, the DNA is TGTGCCAGCCGTCAGGGAGGGAACACTGAAGCTTTCTTT. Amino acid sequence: CASRQGGNTEAFF.

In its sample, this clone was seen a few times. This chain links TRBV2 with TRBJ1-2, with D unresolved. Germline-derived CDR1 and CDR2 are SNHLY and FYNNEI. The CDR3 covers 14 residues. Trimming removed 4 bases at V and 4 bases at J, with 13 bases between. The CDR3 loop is CASSGGIRSYGYTF. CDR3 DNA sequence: TGTGCCAGCAGTGGAGGGATCAGGAGCTATGGCTACACCTTC.